This is a list of T cell receptor beta chains from one sample in a study of blood T cell repertoires in COVID-19. Sequencing was performed with immunoSEQ multiplex PCR; in TCRdb, only in-frame clones are kept and a portion is missing. The sample has about 140,000 clones, about 77% seen once. The sample taken for sequencing was peripheral blood. These TCRs come from a woman between 50 and 59 years old with active or convalescent COVID-19. The CDR3 runs from the conserved cysteine through the conserved F or W. D genes are given only for firm matches. Expanded clones get a size class; other rows say once, few or many, or leave the size out.

CDR3 length | D gene | clone size | J gene | V gene | CDR3 protein | CDR3 DNA
16 | TRBD1 | few | TRBJ1-2 | TRBV4-1 | CASSQGGQGFVYGYTF | TGCGCCAGCAGCCAAGGGGGACAGGGGTTCGTCTATGGCTACACCTTC
16 | TRBD1 | NA | TRBJ2-6 | TRBV7-6 | CASSLAQGTGANVLTF | TGTGCCAGCAGCTTAGCACAGGGGACCGGGGCCAACGTCCTGACTTTC
15 | TRBD1 | NA | TRBJ2-5 | TRBV28 | CASSLKQGKWETQYF | TGTGCCAGCAGTTTAAAACAGGGGAAGTGGGAGACCCAGTACTTC
16 | NA | NA | TRBJ2-4 | TRBV27 | CASSFSKAIAKNIQYF | TGTGCCAGCAGTTTTTCTAAAGCAATAGCCAAAAACATTCAGTACTTC
17 | NA | NA | TRBJ2-1 | TRBV21-1 | CASSNKTGDLGDNEQFF | TGTGCCAGCAGCAATAAGACAGGGGACCTGGGCGACAATGAGCAGTTCTTC
16 | NA | NA | TRBJ2-1 | TRBV4-2 | CASSQVGERGSDEQFF | TGTGCCAGCAGCCAAGTCGGGGAGAGGGGGAGCGATGAGCAGTTCTTC
15 | TRBD2 | NA | TRBJ2-3 | TRBV27 | CASRTAAGGRDTQYF | TGTGCCAGCCGGACGGCAGCGGGGGGGAGGGATACGCAGTATTTT
16 | TRBD2 | NA | TRBJ2-2 | TRBV28 | CASRAGTNLNTGELFF | TGTGCCAGCAGGGCCGGGACTAACCTAAACACCGGGGAGCTGTTTTTT
12 | NA | NA | TRBJ1-2 | TRBV2 | CASSLVNYGYTF | TGTGCCAGCAGCTTAGTTAACTATGGCTACACCTTC
15 | TRBD1 | NA | TRBJ2-7 | TRBV5-6 | CASSLPGTGIYEQYF | TGTGCCAGCAGCTTACCCGGGACAGGGATTTACGAGCAGTACTTC
14 | NA | NA | TRBJ1-2 | TRBV30 | CATSEGRGIYGYTF | TGTGCCACCTCCGAGGGGCGCGGGATCTATGGCTACACCTTC
12 | NA | NA | TRBJ1-2 | TRBV7-2 | CASSLDGRGYTF | TGTGCCAGCAGCTTAGACGGGAGAGGCTACACCTTC
12 | NA | few | TRBJ2-5 | TRBV6-5 | CASRPGYGTQYF | TGTGCCAGCAGACCAGGCTACGGGACCCAGTACTTC
13 | TRBD1 | NA | TRBJ1-1 | TRBV29-1 | CSVLLGQGTEAFF | TGCAGCGTCCTCTTGGGACAGGGCACTGAAGCTTTCTTT
15 | TRBD1 | NA | TRBJ1-5 | TRBV28 | CASRGTGISNQPQHF | TGTGCCAGCAGGGGGACAGGGATTAGCAATCAGCCCCAGCATTTT
15 | NA | NA | TRBJ2-2 | TRBV7-8 | CASSLEGVPTGELFF | TGTGCCAGCAGCTTAGAAGGGGTCCCCACCGGGGAGCTGTTTTTT
11 | NA | NA | TRBJ1-4 | TRBV20-1 | CSAIGGEKLFF | TGCAGTGCTATCGGGGGGGAAAAACTGTTTTTT
15 | NA | NA | TRBJ2-7 | TRBV7-9 | CASSRDIGRSYEQYF | TGTGCCAGCAGCAGGGACATTGGGAGATCCTACGAGCAGTACTTC
17 | NA | few | TRBJ1-2 | TRBV4-3 | CASSQDLHLKRAYGYTF | TGCGCCAGCAGCCAAGATTTACACCTTAAGCGCGCCTATGGCTACACCTTC
16 | NA | NA | TRBJ2-5 | TRBV6-5 | CASSYSGGGLLETQYF | TGTGCCAGCAGTTACTCCGGTGGAGGGCTTTTAGAGACCCAGTACTTC
16 | TRBD1 | NA | TRBJ1-1 | TRBV5-1 | CASSGKTGMGNTEAFF | TGCGCCAGCAGCGGGAAGACAGGGATGGGGAACACTGAAGCTTTCTTT
15 | NA | NA | TRBJ2-7 | TRBV2 | CASSGESGDVREQYF | TGTGCCAGCAGTGGGGAGAGTGGGGATGTCCGCGAGCAGTACTTC
13 | TRBD1 | NA | TRBJ1-2 | TRBV7-2 | CASSQDRRYGYTF | TGTGCCAGCAGCCAGGACAGGCGCTATGGCTACACCTTC
16 | TRBD1 | few | TRBJ1-4 | TRBV30 | CAWSVSQRTGNEKLFF | TGTGCCTGGAGTGTATCCCAAAGGACAGGGAACGAAAAACTGTTTTTT
12 | NA | few | TRBJ2-3 | TRBV18 | CASSGGADTQYF | TGTGCCAGCTCAGGGGGCGCAGATACGCAGTATTTT
14 | NA | NA | TRBJ2-5 | TRBV19 | CASRSQGGGETQYF | TGTGCCAGTAGATCCCAGGGGGGCGGAGAGACCCAGTACTTC
14 | TRBD1 | few | TRBJ1-2 | TRBV5-6 | CASSGTGLNYGYTF | TGTGCCAGCAGCGGGACAGGGTTGAACTATGGCTACACCTTC
13 | NA | NA | TRBJ2-4 | TRBV5-6 | CASSPNYKNIQYF | TGTGCCAGCAGCCCAAACTATAAAAACATTCAGTACTTC
18 | TRBD2 | NA | TRBJ2-1 | TRBV7-2 | CASSRGASGPHWSDEQFF | TGTGCCAGCAGCCGCGGGGCTAGCGGGCCTCATTGGAGCGATGAGCAGTTCTTC
14 | NA | NA | TRBJ2-3 | TRBV6-6 | CASSYAGSTDTQYF | TGTGCCAGCAGTTACGCCGGTAGCACAGATACGCAGTATTTT
12 | NA | NA | TRBJ2-7 | TRBV30 | CAWSKGGYEQYF | TGTGCCTGGTCAAAAGGGGGATACGAGCAGTACTTC
16 | TRBD1 | once | TRBJ1-1 | TRBV10-3 | CAISEPRGLGNTEAFF | TGTGCCATCAGTGAGCCCAGGGGGCTGGGGAACACTGAAGCTTTCTTT
16 | TRBD2 | NA | TRBJ2-1 | TRBV18 | CASSPQAGGLLGEQFF | TGTGCCAGCTCACCGCAAGCGGGAGGGCTTCTCGGTGAGCAGTTCTTC
13 | NA | NA | TRBJ1-1 | TRBV7-9 | CASSSAGDTEAFF | TGTGCCAGCAGCTCTGCAGGGGACACTGAAGCTTTCTTT
13 | NA | NA | TRBJ1-4 | TRBV19 | CASRDGSNEKLFF | TGTGCCAGTAGAGATGGGAGTAATGAAAAACTGTTTTTT
15 | NA | NA | TRBJ2-4 | TRBV18 | CASSPKTGAKNIQYF | TGTGCCAGCTCACCAAAGACGGGGGCCAAAAACATTCAGTACTTC
17 | TRBD2 | once | TRBJ2-3 | TRBV27 | CASSLSPSGRTADTQYF | TGTGCCAGCAGTTTATCACCTAGCGGGAGGACGGCAGATACGCAGTATTTT
12 | TRBD1 | NA | TRBJ1-2 | TRBV29-1 | CSVLQGGDGYTF | TGCAGCGTGTTACAGGGGGGGGATGGCTACACCTTC
15 | TRBD1 | NA | TRBJ1-2 | TRBV4-2 | CASSQDTGANYGYTF | TGTGCCAGCAGCCAAGATACAGGGGCTAATTATGGCTACACCTTC
13 | TRBD1 | NA | TRBJ1-2 | TRBV29-1 | CSVSGQGVYGYTF | TGCAGCGTATCGGGACAGGGCGTCTATGGCTACACCTTC
15 | NA | NA | TRBJ1-4 | TRBV6-5 | CASRPSTVRGEKLFF | TGTGCCAGCAGACCATCGACAGTCAGAGGTGAAAAACTGTTTTTT
15 | TRBD1 | NA | TRBJ1-5 | TRBV30 | CAWNPGTASNQPQHF | TGTGCCTGGAACCCTGGGACAGCAAGCAATCAGCCCCAGCATTTT
16 | TRBD1 | NA | TRBJ1-5 | TRBV6-1 | CASSGLTGYSNQPQHF | TGTGCCAGCAGTGGGTTGACAGGGTACAGCAATCAGCCCCAGCATTTT
21 | TRBD1 | NA | TRBJ1-3 | TRBV18 | CASSLYHSGTGVSRSGNTIYF | TGTGCCAGCTCACTCTATCATTCCGGGACAGGGGTCTCCCGCTCTGGAAACACCATATATTTT
16 | NA | NA | TRBJ1-1 | TRBV11-2 | CASSLGPQAPNTEAFF | TGTGCCAGCAGCTTAGGCCCACAGGCCCCGAACACTGAAGCTTTCTTT
13 | NA | NA | TRBJ2-3 | TRBV10-3 | CAIKGSHTDTQYF | TGTGCCATCAAGGGGTCACACACAGATACGCAGTATTTT
14 | TRBD1 | NA | TRBJ2-7 | TRBV30 | CAWSAGQGINEQYF | TGTGCCTGGAGTGCTGGACAGGGTATCAACGAGCAGTACTTC
14 | NA | few | TRBJ2-5 | TRBV28 | CASSLGVGTETQYF | TGTGCCAGCAGTCTAGGGGTGGGTACAGAGACCCAGTACTTC
16 | TRBD1 | NA | TRBJ2-2 | TRBV5-5 | CASSWGTGPNTGELFF | TGTGCCAGCAGCTGGGGGACAGGTCCGAACACCGGGGAGCTGTTTTTT
16 | TRBD2 | NA | TRBJ2-5 | TRBV5-6 | CASSPKAGGPRETQYF | TGTGCCAGCAGCCCTAAAGCGGGGGGGCCGAGAGAGACCCAGTACTTC